Sequencing of this T cell receptor (beta chain) was carried out in a study of PD-L1 blockade in urothelial cancer. Study as a whole: Reported median T cell count for blood samples was roughly 150,000.

Sequenced by immunoSEQ multiplex PCR; TCRdb stores in-frame clones only, minus some. The table has roughly 50,000 clones, approximately 90% seen once. Time point noted: pretreatment peripheral blood. Urothelial carcinoma, locally advanced or metastatic, affected the patients. The input for sequencing was PBMCs, taken around atezolizumab (anti-PD-L1) treatment. The origin of this receptor is a woman aged 60 to 75 with urothelial cancer.

CDR3 region: CASTLSGTGDYEQYF. For the CDR3, the DNA is TGTGCCAGCACCCTGTCTGGAACAGGAGACTACGAGCAGTACTTC. J is TRBJ2-7 and V is TRBV5-4; the D gene is possibly TRBD1 (5 bases). The CDR3 is made up of 15 amino acids. Trimming stripped 6 bases from V and 3 bases from J, with 19 bases between. The germline V gene has CDR1 SGHNT and CDR2 YYREEE (reference sequence). The variable domain in full, with the rest retrieved from reference TRBV5-4 and TRBJ2-7, is ETGVTQSPTHLIKTRGQQVTLRCSSQSGHNTVSWYQQALGQGPQFIFQYYREEENGRGNFPPRFSGLQFPNYSSELNVNALELDDSALYLCASTLSGTGDYEQYFGPGTRLTVT.